The text below deals with one TCR beta chain. Generated by immunoSEQ multiplex PCR, the TCRdb table keeps only in-frame clones and is missing some. The sample holds roughly 140,000 clones; roughly 80% are singletons and the top ten take 1.5% to 2%. This CDR3 has 13 residues. V gave up 1 base and J gave up 8 bases, with 11 bases separating them. This record comes from a study of blood T cell repertoires in COVID-19. Study at large: Italy, Spain and the United States were the sources of the convalescent and acute COVID-19 samples. Nucleic acid was either cDNA or gDNA, and it came from T cells, B-cell-depleted T cells, or PBMCs.

Cohorts were determined from participant-reported clinical history. During the 2 weeks before they entered the study, exposed participants had met someone with a PCR-confirmed or clinician-diagnosed COVID-19 case. The sample was PBMCs or T cells enriched from blood (not recorded which). This clonotype was obtained from a young woman who had been exposed to COVID-19. The chain is built from TRBV12-3 or TRBV12-4 and TRBJ1-1; no definite D call. The CDR3 region is CASSLGQVQEAFF. The CDR3 DNA sequence: TGTGCCAGCAGTTTAGGTCAGGTACAGGAAGCTTTCTTT.